Detailed here is one T cell receptor (beta chain). These data originate in a study of blood T cell repertoires in COVID-19. About the study: From the United States, Italy and Spain came samples of acute and convalescent COVID-19. In each case, the material was cDNA or gDNA derived from T cells, B-cell-depleted T cells, or PBMCs.

In the authors' workflow: Nucleated cell number was recorded as an estimate derived from reference gene primer amplification. Sequencing used immunoSEQ multiplex PCR; TCRdb keeps in-frame clones, though not all of them. Clone size and the V and J calls come from that table; the DNA yielded D and trimming. The table includes roughly 120,000 clones, roughly 80% detected once. What was sequenced was peripheral blood. This TCR was sampled from a man aged 50 to 60 with acute or convalescent COVID-19.

The CDR3 reads CASSPVLGQGSTDTQYF. DNA for the CDR3: TGTGCCAGCAGCCCTGTCCTCGGACAGGGGTCGACAGATACGCAGTATTTT. V gene TRBV7-3 combines with J gene TRBJ2-3; 9 nucleotides agree with TRBD1. This CDR3 has 17 residues. Germline CDR1 SGHTA, CDR2 FQGTGA. J was trimmed by 3 bases and V by 5 bases; bases with no gene match: 12.